This TCR beta chain emerged from a study of blood T cell repertoires in COVID-19. Across the whole study: The study drew acute and convalescent COVID-19 samples from the United States, Italy and Spain. PBMCs, B-cell-depleted T cells, or T cells provided the cDNA or gDNA that made up the material.

In the authors' methods: Counts of nucleated cells, estimated from reference gene primer amplification, were obtained. The assay was immunoSEQ multiplex PCR, and TCRdb's table has in-frame clones only and misses some. Clone size and the V and J calls come from that table; the DNA yielded D and trimming. Of around 290,000 clones in the sample, around 89% were seen once. Germline V gene lookup returns CDR1 SEHNR and CDR2 FQNEAQ (reference sequence). After removal of 4 bases from V and 1 base from J, the junction contained 11 bases not matched to a gene. CDR3 size: 18 residues. The rearrangement joins TRBV7-9 to TRBJ1-3; 9 bases map to TRBD1. This clonotype was obtained from a man between 35 and 55 years old with acute or convalescent COVID-19. Sequencing was done on a sample of peripheral blood. The CDR3 coding sequence is TGTGCCAGCAGCTCAACACCCGGGACAGGGACGTCTGGAAACACCATATATTTT. Amino acid sequence: CASSSTPGTGTSGNTIYF. The variable domain in full, completed from reference TRBV7-9 and TRBJ1-3, reads DTGVSQNPRHKITKRGQNVTFRCDPISEHNRLYWYRQTLGQGPEFLTYFQNEAQLEKSRLLSDRFSAERPKGSFSTLEIQRTEQGDSAMYLCASSSTPGTGTSGNTIYFGEGSWLTVV.